Listed below are T cell receptor beta chains from one sample, sequenced in a study of memory CD4+ T cells and cytomegalovirus serostatus. Some clones are missing from TCRdb's copy, which holds only in-frame ones; the method was immunoSEQ multiplex PCR. The table lists 55,000 to 65,000 clones, roughly 82% of them singletons. Sequencing was performed on memory CD4+ T cells from blood. These receptors were obtained from an adult in good health and CMV-seronegative. The CDR3 runs from the conserved cysteine through the conserved F or W. The D gene is left open where the match is weak. A clone size is listed for some rows: how often the clone was seen (once, few, many), or a class if it is expanded.

.	.	TRBV11-2	TRBJ1-1	CASSSVGVSEAFF	TGTGCCAGCAGCTCAGTGGGGGTTTCCGAAGCTTTCTTT
.	.	TRBV7-3	TRBJ2-6	CASSPPGANVLTF	TGTGCCAGCAGCCCCCCGGGGGCCAACGTCCTGACTTTC
TRBD1	once	TRBV7-2	TRBJ1-2	CASSQARTGSYGYTF	TGTGCCAGCAGCCAAGCCCGGACAGGGAGCTATGGCTACACCTTC
TRBD1	.	TRBV7-2	TRBJ1-3	CASSAETGRNTIYF	TGTGCCAGCAGCGCAGAGACAGGGCGAAACACCATATATTTT
TRBD1	.	TRBV6-6	TRBJ2-3	CASSWGQGADTQYF	TGTGCCAGCAGTTGGGGACAGGGGGCAGATACGCAGTATTTT
TRBD1	.	TRBV27	TRBJ2-5	CASSLSGGGETQYF	TGTGCCAGCAGTTTATCAGGGGGCGGGGAGACCCAGTACTTC
TRBD1	.	TRBV7-2	TRBJ1-2	CASSLGGSTGGGYTF	TGTGCCAGCAGCTTAGGGGGCTCGACAGGGGGCGGCTACACCTTC
.	.	TRBV18	TRBJ2-1	CASSRGTGSYNEQFF	TGTGCCAGCTCACGTGGGACTGGCTCCTACAATGAGCAGTTCTTC
.	.	TRBV15	TRBJ1-6	CATSKEGGSYNSPLHF	TGTGCCACCAGCAAAGAGGGAGGCTCCTATAATTCACCCCTCCACTTT
.	.	TRBV5-1	TRBJ2-3	CASSSTPGARGKDTQYF	TGCGCCAGCAGCTCAACCCCAGGGGCGCGGGGCAAAGATACGCAGTATTTT
TRBD2	.	TRBV7-2	TRBJ2-4	CASSQRGGPLPKNIQYF	TGTGCCAGTTCCCAGCGGGGGGGCCCCCTGCCCAAAAACATTCAGTACTTC
TRBD1	few	TRBV7-2	TRBJ2-7	CASSLAPAGTGPYEQYF	TGTGCCAGCAGCTTAGCTCCAGCCGGGACAGGCCCCTACGAGCAGTACTTC
.	.	TRBV6-1	TRBJ1-1	CASSEWGPPMNTEAFF	TGTGCCAGCAGTGAATGGGGACCTCCCATGAACACTGAAGCTTTCTTT
.	few	TRBV9	TRBJ1-6	CASSVRPYNSPLHF	TGTGCCAGCAGCGTCCGACCCTATAATTCACCCCTCCACTTT
.	.	TRBV11-3	TRBJ1-1	CASSLGAPGKGTEAFF	TGTGCCAGCAGCTTAGGCGCGCCAGGGAAGGGTACTGAAGCTTTCTTT
.	.	TRBV7-2	TRBJ2-1	CASSLASGSSYNEQFF	TGTGCCAGCAGCTTAGCTTCGGGGTCTTCCTACAATGAGCAGTTCTTC
TRBD2	.	TRBV7-2	TRBJ2-1	CASTKDSGGRNEQFF	TGTGCCAGCACCAAGGATAGCGGGGGGCGGAATGAGCAGTTCTTC
TRBD2	.	TRBV19	TRBJ2-1	CASNPGLAGSYNEQFF	TGTGCCAGTAACCCGGGACTAGCGGGCTCCTACAATGAGCAGTTCTTC